This T cell receptor beta chain derives from a study of blood T cell repertoires in COVID-19. Study-level information: There were acute and convalescent COVID-19 samples, and they came from the United States, Italy and Spain.

This CDR3 is 15 amino acids long. V gave up 5 bases and J gave up 9 bases, with 21 bases separating them. Looked up from germline, CDR1 is SNHLY and CDR2 is FYNNEI. TCRdb's table, derived via immunoSEQ multiplex PCR, lists solely in-frame clones and lacks some. Of 100,000 or so clones in the sample, 84% are singletons; the top ten hold roughly 2%. The sequencing input was peripheral blood. The source of this sequence is a man aged 65 to 85 with active or convalescent COVID-19. The V and J genes are TRBV2 and TRBJ2-3; D is possibly TRBD2 (6 bases). Here the CDR3 reads CASSYTGLGLGTQYF. CDR3 DNA sequence: TGTGCCAGCAGTTATACGGGACTGGGGTTGGGAACGCAGTATTTT. Combining the CDR3 with reference TRBV2 and TRBJ2-3 gives the whole variable domain EPEVTQTPSHQVTQMGQEVILRCVPISNHLYFYWYRQILGQKVEFLVSFYNNEISEKSEIFDDQFSVERPDGSNFTLKIRSTKLEDSAMYFCASSYTGLGLGTQYFGPGTRLTVL.